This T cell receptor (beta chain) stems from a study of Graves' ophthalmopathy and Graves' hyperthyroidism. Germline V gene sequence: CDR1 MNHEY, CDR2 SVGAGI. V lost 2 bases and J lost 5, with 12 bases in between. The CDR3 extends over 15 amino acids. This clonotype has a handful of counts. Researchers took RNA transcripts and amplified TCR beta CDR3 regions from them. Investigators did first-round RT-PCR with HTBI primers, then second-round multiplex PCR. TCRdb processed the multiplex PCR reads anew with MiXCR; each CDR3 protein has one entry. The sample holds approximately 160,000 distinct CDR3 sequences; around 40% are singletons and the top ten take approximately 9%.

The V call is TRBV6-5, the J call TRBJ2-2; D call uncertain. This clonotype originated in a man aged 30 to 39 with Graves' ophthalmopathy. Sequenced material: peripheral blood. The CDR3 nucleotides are TGTGCCAGCAGTTACCGTGGAGCCTGGACCGGGGAGCTGTTTTTT. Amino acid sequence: CASSYRGAWTGELFF.